The 14 T cell receptor beta chains listed next were all sequenced from one sample in a study of shared clonotypes between healthy human individuals. As defined, naive CD8 cells were CD45RO-negative and positively selected for CCR7, with terminally differentiated effector memory CD45RA+ cells excluded. Some clones are missing from TCRdb's copy, which holds only in-frame ones; the method was immunoSEQ multiplex PCR. The sample holds about 2 million clones; less than 95% are singletons and the top ten take about 1.1%. Sequenced: naive CD8+ T cells sorted from blood. The receptors derive from a man aged 18 to 30 in good health.

This rearrangement joins TRBV4-1 to TRBJ2-7, with TRBD1 matching over 9 bases. The V segment lost 1 base and the J segment 4 bases; nucleotides outside the gene matches: 8. The germline V gene has CDR1 MGHRA and CDR2 YSYEKL. This CDR3 is 16 amino acids long. CDR3 region: CASSQGAQGAGYEQYF. The CDR3 DNA reads as TGCGCCAGCAGCCAAGGAGCACAGGGGGCCGGATACGAGCAGTACTTC.

On this clone itself: This sample also contains other DNA sequences that code for the same CDR3. V usage is TRBV5-6 and J usage is TRBJ2-3; 7 bases fit TRBD1. Germline CDR1 is SGHDT and CDR2 is YYEEEE. With V trimmed by 4 bases and J by 0 bases, 5 bases remained unmatched. CDR3 length: 15 residues. DNA of the CDR3: TGTGCCAGCAGCCCCGGGACAGCTAGCACAGATACGCAGTATTTT. Its translation is CASSPGTASTDTQYF. Supplemented by reference TRBV5-6 and TRBJ2-3, the full variable domain reads DAGVTQSPTHLIKTRGQQVTLRCSPKSGHDTVSWYQQALGQGPQFIFQYYEEEERQRGNFPDRFSGHQFPNYSSELNVNALLLGDSALYLCASSPGTASTDTQYFGPGTRLTVL.

The rearrangement joins TRBV11-2 to TRBJ2-7, with 9 bases lining up with TRBD2. CDR3 length: 17 amino acids. Germline values: CDR1 SGHAT, CDR2 FQNNGV. V gave up 2 bases and J gave up 3 bases; unmatched junction bases: 11. CDR3 DNA sequence: TGTGCCAGCAGCTTACCGGGGCTAGCGGGGTACGGCTACGAGCAGTACTTC. Protein product: CASSLPGLAGYGYEQYF.

The chain joins TRBV9 to TRBJ1-1, with D perhaps matching TRBD1 (6 bases). The CDR3 consists of 14 residues. CDR1 is SGDLS, CDR2 YYNGEE, per germline. The V end was cut by 4 bases, the J end by 5 bases, with 15 bases between. The DNA for the CDR3 is TGTGCCAGCAGCCTCGGAGGGGGGGCGACTGAAGCTTTCTTT. Translation: CASSLGGGATEAFF.

V and J are TRBV15 and TRBJ1-2; D may be TRBD1 (6 bases). CDR1 and CDR2 (germline): LNHNV, YYDKDF (reference sequence). The CDR3 has 18 residues. V was pared by 0 bases and J by 8 bases, with 25 bases between. CDR3 sequence: CATSRDKHRDEVIEGYTF. In DNA, the CDR3 is TGTGCCACCAGCAGAGACAAGCACAGGGACGAGGTGATAGAGGGCTACACCTTC.

The chain recombines TRBV10-2 with TRBJ2-7; D unresolved. The V and J ends lost 3 bases and 2 bases respectively, with 11 bases between them. CDR1 and CDR2 from the germline V gene are WSHSY and SAAADI. CDR3 length: 14 amino acids. The CDR3 DNA is TGCGCCAGCAGTGACTCGAGCGTCCCCTACGAGCAGTACTTC. Its translation is CASSDSSVPYEQYF.

The rearrangement uses TRBV2 and TRBJ1-4; D uncertain. Deletions cut 3 bases from V and 3 bases from J, with 8 bases between. Germline V gene data show CDR1 as SNHLY and CDR2 as FYNNEI. The CDR3 consists of 14 residues. Here the CDR3 reads CASSENPSNEKLFF. CDR3 coding DNA: TGTGCCAGCAGTGAGAATCCATCTAATGAAAAACTGTTTTTT.

This clone came up once. The rearrangement uses TRBV28 and TRBJ1-1, with D perhaps matching TRBD1 (5 bases). Per the germline V gene, CDR1 is MDHEN and CDR2 is SYDVKM. The CDR3 consists of 14 residues. The ends were cut back, 2 bases at V and 1 base at J, with 8 bases in the middle. Here the CDR3 DNA reads TGTGCCAGCAGTTTAGGCAGGGCGAACACTGAAGCTTTCTTT. Protein product: CASSLGRANTEAFF.

Only one count was recorded for this clone. The chain couples TRBV19 to TRBJ1-5; tentatively, D is TRBD1 (6 bases). CDR3 length: 14 residues. In germline, CDR1 is LNHDA, CDR2 SQIVND (reference sequence). V dropped 7 bases and J dropped 7 bases, with 17 bases sitting between them. Written as DNA, the CDR3 is TGTGCCAGTACTCCGGTCCCCGGGGGCCAGCCCCAGCATTTT. Translation: CASTPVPGGQPQHF. Full variable domain (rest looked up from reference TRBV19 and TRBJ1-5): DGGITQSPKYLFRKEGQNVTLSCEQNLNHDAMYWYRQDPGQGLRLIYYSQIVNDFQKGDIAEGYSVSREKKESFPLTVTSAQKNPTAFYLCASTPVPGGQPQHFGDGTRLSIL.

J is TRBJ2-2 and V is TRBV15; a weak D match, TRBD2 (5 bases). Trimming cost V 4 bases and J 3 bases, with 9 bases left between them. Germline V gives CDR1 LNHNV, CDR2 YYDKDF (reference sequence). CDR3 length equals 14 residues. This CDR3 reads CATSTGMDTGELFF. In nucleotides, the CDR3 is TGTGCCACCAGCACCGGGATGGACACCGGGGAGCTGTTTTTT.

The chain couples TRBV19 to TRBJ1-1; D gene unclear. This CDR3 has 13 amino acids. Looked up from germline, CDR1 is LNHDA and CDR2 is SQIVND (reference sequence). V lost 4 bases to trimming and J lost 4 bases, with 10 bases between them. For the CDR3, the DNA is TGTGCCAGTAGTACCACCGTAATCACTGAAGCTTTCTTT. This codes for CASSTTVITEAFF.

For this clone: The same CDR3 can be traced to other DNA sequences in this sample. The chain uses TRBV5-1 and TRBJ2-5; 14 bases are shared with TRBD2. Germline V lookup: CDR1 SGHRS, CDR2 YFSETQ. This CDR3 contains 15 residues. V trimming: 4 bases; J trimming: 3 bases; junction bases outside the gene matches: 2. CDR3 nucleotides: TGCGCCAGCAGCCTGGGACTAGCGGGGGAAGAGACCCAGTACTTC. Translating it yields CASSLGLAGEETQYF.

J is TRBJ1-4 and V is TRBV2, with TRBD1 as a possible D gene (5 bases). CDR1 is SNHLY and CDR2 is FYNNEI in the germline V gene. The CDR3 is made up of 16 amino acids. V was cut by 6 bases and J by 8 bases, with 22 bases left in between. The CDR3 here is CASRAWGLQGSEKLFF. CDR3 nucleotide sequence: TGTGCCAGCAGGGCGTGGGGGTTGCAAGGAAGCGAAAAACTGTTTTTT.

The chain carries TRBV5-1 and TRBJ1-1, with 9 bases identical to TRBD1. Germline V gene sequence: CDR1 SGHRS, CDR2 YFSETQ. CDR3 length equals 15 residues. J gave up 0 bases and V 7 bases, and 7 bases lay outside the gene matches. The CDR3 DNA reads as TGCGCCAGCCAACAGGGGGCCGCTATGAACACTGAAGCTTTCTTT. It specifies CASQQGAAMNTEAFF.